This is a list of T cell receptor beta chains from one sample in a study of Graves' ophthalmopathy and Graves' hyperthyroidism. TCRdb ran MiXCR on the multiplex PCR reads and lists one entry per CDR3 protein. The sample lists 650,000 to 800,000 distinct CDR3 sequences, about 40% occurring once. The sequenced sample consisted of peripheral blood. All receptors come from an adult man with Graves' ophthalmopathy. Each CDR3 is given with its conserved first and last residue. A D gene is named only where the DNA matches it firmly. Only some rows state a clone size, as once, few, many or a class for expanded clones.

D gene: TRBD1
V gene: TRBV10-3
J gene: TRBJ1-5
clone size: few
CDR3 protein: CAISATGEQPQHF
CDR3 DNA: TGTGCCATCAGTGCTACAGGGGAACAGCCCCAGCATTTT

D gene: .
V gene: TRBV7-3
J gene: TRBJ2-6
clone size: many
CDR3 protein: CASSRGGGANVLTF
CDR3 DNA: TGTGCCAGCAGCCGGGGTGGTGGGGCCAACGTCCTGACTTTC

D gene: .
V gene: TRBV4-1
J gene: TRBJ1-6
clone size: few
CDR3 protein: CASSQDSIRGTYNSPLHF
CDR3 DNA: TGCGCCAGCAGCCAAGACTCAATCAGGGGCACCTATAATTCACCCCTCCACTTT

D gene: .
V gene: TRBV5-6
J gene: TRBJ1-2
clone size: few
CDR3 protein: CASSLVAPVSGYTF
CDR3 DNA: TGTGCCAGCAGCTTGGTTGCCCCAGTTAGTGGCTACACCTTC

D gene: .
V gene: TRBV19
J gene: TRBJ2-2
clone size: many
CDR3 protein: CASSPPRDGELFF
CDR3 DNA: TGTGCCAGTAGTCCTCCGAGGGACGGGGAGCTGTTTTTT

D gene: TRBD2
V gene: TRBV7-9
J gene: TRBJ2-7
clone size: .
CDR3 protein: CASSSTTTAGLVNEQYF
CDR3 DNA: TGTGCCAGCAGCTCCACGACGACGGCGGGACTAGTCAACGAGCAGTACTTC

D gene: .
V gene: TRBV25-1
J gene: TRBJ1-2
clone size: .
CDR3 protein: CARDVWQRGSDGYTF
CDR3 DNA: TGTGCTAGAGATGTGTGGCAGCGAGGAAGCGATGGCTACACCTTC

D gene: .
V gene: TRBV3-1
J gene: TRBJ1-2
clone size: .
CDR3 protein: CASSQRAGPSYGYTF
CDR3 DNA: TGTGCCAGCAGCCAACGGGCGGGGCCAAGTTATGGCTACACCTTC

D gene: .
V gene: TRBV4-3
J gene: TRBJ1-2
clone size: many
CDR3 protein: CASGTQGFGHTF
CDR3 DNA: TGCGCCAGCGGCACGCAGGGTTTTGGACACACCTTC

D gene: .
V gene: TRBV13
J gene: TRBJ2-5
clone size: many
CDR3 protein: CASSPGLETQYF
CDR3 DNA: TGTGCCAGCAGCCCGGGCTTGGAGACCCAGTACTTC

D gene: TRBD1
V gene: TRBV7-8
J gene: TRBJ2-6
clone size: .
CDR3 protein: CASSFPGTGGNVLTF
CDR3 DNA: TGTGCCAGCAGCTTTCCCGGGACAGGGGGCAACGTCCTGACTTTC

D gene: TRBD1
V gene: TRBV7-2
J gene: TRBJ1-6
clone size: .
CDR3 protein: CASSLPGQGNSPLHF
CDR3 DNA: TGTGCCAGCAGCTTACCGGGACAGGGGAATTCACCCCTCCACTTT

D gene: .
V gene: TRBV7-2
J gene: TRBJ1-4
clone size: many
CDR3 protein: CASSRRSSEISIEKLFF
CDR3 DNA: TGTGCCAGCAGCCGAAGGAGTTCGGAGATTTCAATTGAAAAACTGTTTTTT

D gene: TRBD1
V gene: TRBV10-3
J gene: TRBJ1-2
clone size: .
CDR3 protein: CAIRDDTGTGGASVYGYTF
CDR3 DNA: TGTGCCATCAGGGATGACACCGGGACAGGGGGCGCGTCGGTATATGGCTACACCTTC

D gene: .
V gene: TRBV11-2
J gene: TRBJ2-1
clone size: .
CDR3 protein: CASSLDVSDREQFF
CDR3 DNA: TGTGCCAGCAGCTTAGACGTGTCGGATCGGGAGCAGTTCTTC

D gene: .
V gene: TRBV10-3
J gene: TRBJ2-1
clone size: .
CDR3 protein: CAISEGLSGGNNEQFF
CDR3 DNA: TGTGCCATCAGTGAAGGGCTTAGCGGAGGTAACAATGAGCAGTTCTTC

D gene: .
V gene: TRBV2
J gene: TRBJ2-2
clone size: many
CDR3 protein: CASSEGPNTGELFF
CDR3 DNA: TGTGCCAGCAGTGAGGGGCCGAACACCGGGGAGCTGTTTTTT

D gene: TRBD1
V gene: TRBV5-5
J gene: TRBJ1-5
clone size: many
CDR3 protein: CASSQRTGNNQPQHF
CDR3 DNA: TGTGCCAGCAGCCAGAGGACAGGGAACAATCAGCCCCAGCATTTT

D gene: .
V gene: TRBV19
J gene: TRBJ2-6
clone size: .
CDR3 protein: CASTQGVSDTGANVLTF
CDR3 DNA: TGTGCCAGTACCCAAGGGGTAAGTGACACTGGGGCCAACGTCCTGACTTTC

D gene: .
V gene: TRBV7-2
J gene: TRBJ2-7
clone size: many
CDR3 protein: CASMRQAPYEQYF
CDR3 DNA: TGTGCCAGCATGCGACAGGCCCCCTACGAGCAGTACTTC

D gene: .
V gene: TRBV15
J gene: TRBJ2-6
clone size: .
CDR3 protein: CATSSLGLTGANVLTF
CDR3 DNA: TGTGCCACCAGCAGTTTAGGGTTAACTGGGGCCAACGTCCTGACTTTC

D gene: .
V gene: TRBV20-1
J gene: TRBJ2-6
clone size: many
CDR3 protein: CSARDRTRGVLTF
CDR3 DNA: TGCAGTGCTAGAGATCGAACGCGGGGCGTCCTGACTTTC

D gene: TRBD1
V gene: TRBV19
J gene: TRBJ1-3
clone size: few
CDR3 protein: CASSIGATGSSSGNTIYF
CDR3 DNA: TGTGCCAGTAGTATAGGCGCGACAGGGTCTAGCTCTGGAAACACCATATATTTT

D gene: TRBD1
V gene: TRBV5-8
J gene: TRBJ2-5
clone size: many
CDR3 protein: CASSLESGGETQYF
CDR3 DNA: TGTGCCAGCAGCTTGGAGTCAGGGGGAGAGACCCAGTACTTC

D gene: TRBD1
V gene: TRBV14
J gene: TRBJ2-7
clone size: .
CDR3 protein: CASSQRRGPGGYEQYF
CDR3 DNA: TGTGCCAGCAGCCAGAGAAGAGGTCCAGGGGGCTACGAGCAGTACTTC

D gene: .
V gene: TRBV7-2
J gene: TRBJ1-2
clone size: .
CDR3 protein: CASSLAGSPGNTF
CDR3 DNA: TGTGCCAGCAGCTTAGCGGGCAGCCCCGGAAACACCTTC

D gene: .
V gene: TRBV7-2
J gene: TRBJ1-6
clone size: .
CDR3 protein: CASSLARAGNSPLHF
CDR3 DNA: TGTGCCAGCAGCTTAGCACGGGCTGGAAATTCACCCCTCCACTTT

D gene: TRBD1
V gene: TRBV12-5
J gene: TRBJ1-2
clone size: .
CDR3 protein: CASGWRGGAEGYTF
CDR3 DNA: TGTGCTAGTGGTTGGAGAGGGGGCGCGGAGGGCTACACCTTC

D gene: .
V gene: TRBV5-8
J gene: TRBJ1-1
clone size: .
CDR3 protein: CASSFELGHLNTEAFF
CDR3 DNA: TGTGCCAGCAGCTTCGAACTGGGACATCTGAACACTGAAGCTTTCTTT

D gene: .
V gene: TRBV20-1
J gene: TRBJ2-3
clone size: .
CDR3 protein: CSARVSDSSTDTQYF
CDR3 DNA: TGCAGTGCTAGGGTTTCAGACTCTAGCACAGATACGCAGTATTTT

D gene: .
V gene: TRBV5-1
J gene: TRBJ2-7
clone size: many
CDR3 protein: CASSSGERQAYEQYF
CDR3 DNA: TGCGCCAGCAGCTCCGGGGAGAGACAGGCCTACGAGCAGTACTTC

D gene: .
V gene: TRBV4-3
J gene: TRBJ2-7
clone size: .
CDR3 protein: CASSQGAEWEQYF
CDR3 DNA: TGCGCCAGCAGCCAAGGGGCAGAGTGGGAGCAGTACTTC

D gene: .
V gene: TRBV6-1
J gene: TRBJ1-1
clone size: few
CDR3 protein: CASSYSQERNTEAFF
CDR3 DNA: TGTGCCAGCAGTTACTCCCAAGAGAGGAACACTGAAGCTTTCTTT

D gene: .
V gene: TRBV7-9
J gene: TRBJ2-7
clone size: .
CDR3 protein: CASSLTGGSKQYF
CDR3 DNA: TGTGCCAGCAGCTTAACAGGCGGCTCCAAGCAGTACTTC

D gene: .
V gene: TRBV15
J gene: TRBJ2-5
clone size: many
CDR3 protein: CATSRERVALETQYF
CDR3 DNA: TGTGCCACCAGCAGAGAAAGGGTGGCGTTGGAGACCCAGTACTTC

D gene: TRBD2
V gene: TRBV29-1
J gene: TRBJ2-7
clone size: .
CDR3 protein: CSYGGSYEQYF
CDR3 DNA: TGCAGCTACGGGGGGTCCTACGAGCAGTACTTC

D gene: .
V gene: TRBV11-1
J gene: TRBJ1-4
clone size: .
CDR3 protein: CASSAGSNEKLFF
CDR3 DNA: TGTGCCAGCAGTGCCGGGAGTAATGAAAAACTGTTTTTT

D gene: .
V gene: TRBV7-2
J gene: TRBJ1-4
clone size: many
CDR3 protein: CASSLLDVGLPFF
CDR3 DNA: TGTGCCAGCAGCTTACTCGATGTGGGTCTTCCGTTTTTT

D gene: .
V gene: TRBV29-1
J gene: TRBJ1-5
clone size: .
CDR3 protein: CSVGGGPNQPQHF
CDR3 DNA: TGCAGCGTTGGTGGGGGACCGAATCAGCCCCAGCATTTT

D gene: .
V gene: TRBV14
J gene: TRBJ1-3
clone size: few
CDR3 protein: CASSPHTSRAGTGNTIYF
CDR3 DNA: TGTGCCAGCAGCCCCCACACATCAAGGGCGGGGACTGGAAACACCATATATTTT

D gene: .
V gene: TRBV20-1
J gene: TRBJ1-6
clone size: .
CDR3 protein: CSAYVQADNSPLHF
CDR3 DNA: TGCAGTGCTTACGTACAGGCAGATAATTCACCCCTCCACTTT

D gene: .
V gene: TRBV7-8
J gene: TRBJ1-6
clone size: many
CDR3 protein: CASSLLLGDYSPLHF
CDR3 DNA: TGTGCCAGCAGCTTATTATTGGGGGATTATTCACCCCTCCACTTT

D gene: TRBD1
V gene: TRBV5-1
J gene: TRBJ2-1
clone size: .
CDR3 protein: CASSPGDRDSNEQFF
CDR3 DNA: TGCGCCAGCAGCCCGGGCGACAGGGATAGCAATGAGCAGTTCTTC

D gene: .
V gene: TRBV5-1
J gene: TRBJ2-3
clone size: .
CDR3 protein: CASSFRGYSTDTQYF
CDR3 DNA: TGCGCCAGCAGCTTTAGGGGGTACAGCACAGATACGCAGTATTTT

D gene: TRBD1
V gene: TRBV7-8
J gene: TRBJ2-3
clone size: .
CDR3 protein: CASRPPDRGRTDTQYF
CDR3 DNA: TGTGCCAGCAGGCCCCCCGACAGGGGCCGCACAGATACGCAGTATTTT

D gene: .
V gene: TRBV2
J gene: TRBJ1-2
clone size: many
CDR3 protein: CASSNSPQNYGYTF
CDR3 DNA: TGTGCCAGCAGCAACTCCCCCCAGAACTATGGCTACACCTTC

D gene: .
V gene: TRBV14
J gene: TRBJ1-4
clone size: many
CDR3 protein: CASSQSSGEKLFF
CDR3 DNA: TGTGCCAGCAGCCAAAGTTCTGGGGAAAAACTGTTTTTT

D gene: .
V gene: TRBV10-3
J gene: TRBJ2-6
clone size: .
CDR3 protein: CAIIGGDSSGANVLTF
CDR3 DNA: TGTGCCATCATCGGAGGGGACAGCTCTGGGGCCAACGTCCTGACTTTC

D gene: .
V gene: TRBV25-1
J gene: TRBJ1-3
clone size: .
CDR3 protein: CASSEGPPGPGNTIYF
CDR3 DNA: TGTGCCAGCAGTGAAGGGCCCCCCGGGCCTGGAAACACCATATATTTT

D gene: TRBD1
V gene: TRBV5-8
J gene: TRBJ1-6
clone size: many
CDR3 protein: CASSTRDRNSPLHF
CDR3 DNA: TGTGCCAGCAGCACCCGGGACAGGAACTCACCCCTCCACTTT

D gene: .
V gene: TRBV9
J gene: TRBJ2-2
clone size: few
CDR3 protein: CASSARLGEGELFF
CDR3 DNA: TGTGCCAGCAGCGCCAGACTAGGAGAGGGGGAGCTGTTTTTT

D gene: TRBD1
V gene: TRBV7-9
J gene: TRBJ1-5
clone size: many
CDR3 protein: CASSPMGGTGDQPQHF
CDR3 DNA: TGTGCCAGCAGCCCAATGGGCGGGACAGGGGATCAGCCCCAGCATTTT

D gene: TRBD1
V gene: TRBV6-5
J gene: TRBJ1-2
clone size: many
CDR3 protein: CASSYTQGAGGYTF
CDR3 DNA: TGTGCCAGCAGTTACACACAGGGGGCTGGTGGCTACACCTTC